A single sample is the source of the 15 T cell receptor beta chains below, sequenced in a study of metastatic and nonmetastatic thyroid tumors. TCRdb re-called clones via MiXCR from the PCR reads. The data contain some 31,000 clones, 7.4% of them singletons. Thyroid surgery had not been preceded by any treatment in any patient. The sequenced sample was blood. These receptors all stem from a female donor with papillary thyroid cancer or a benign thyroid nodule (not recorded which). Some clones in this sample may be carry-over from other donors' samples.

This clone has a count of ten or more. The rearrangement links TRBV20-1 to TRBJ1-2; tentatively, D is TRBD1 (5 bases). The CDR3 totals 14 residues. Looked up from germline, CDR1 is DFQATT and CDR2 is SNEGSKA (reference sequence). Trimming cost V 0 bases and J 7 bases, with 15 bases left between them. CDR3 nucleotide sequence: TGCAGTGCTAGAGATCCCCTAACAGGCCCTGGCTACACCTTC. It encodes CSARDPLTGPGYTF.

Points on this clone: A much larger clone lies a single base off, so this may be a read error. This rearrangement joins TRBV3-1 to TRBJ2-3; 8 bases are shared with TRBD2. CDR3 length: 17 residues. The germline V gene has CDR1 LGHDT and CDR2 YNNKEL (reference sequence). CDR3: CASNQEVLGRGADTQYF. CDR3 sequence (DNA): TGTGCCAGCAACCAAGAGGTTCTTGGGCGGGGGGCAGATACGCAGTATTTT.

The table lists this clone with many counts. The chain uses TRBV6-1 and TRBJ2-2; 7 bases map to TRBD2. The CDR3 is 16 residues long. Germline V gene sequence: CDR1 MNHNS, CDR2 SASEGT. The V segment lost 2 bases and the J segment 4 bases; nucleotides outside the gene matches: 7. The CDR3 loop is CASSEWGGTSTGELFF. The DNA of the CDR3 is TGTGCCAGCAGTGAATGGGGGGGGACCTCCACCGGGGAGCTGTTTTTT.

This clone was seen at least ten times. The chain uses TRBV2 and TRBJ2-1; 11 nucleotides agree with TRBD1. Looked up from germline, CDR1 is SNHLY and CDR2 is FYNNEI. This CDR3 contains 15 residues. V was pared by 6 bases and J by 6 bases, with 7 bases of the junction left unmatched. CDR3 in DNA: TGTGCCAGCAGAGCCACCGGGACAGGGGGCAATGAGCAGTTCTTC. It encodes CASRATGTGGNEQFF.

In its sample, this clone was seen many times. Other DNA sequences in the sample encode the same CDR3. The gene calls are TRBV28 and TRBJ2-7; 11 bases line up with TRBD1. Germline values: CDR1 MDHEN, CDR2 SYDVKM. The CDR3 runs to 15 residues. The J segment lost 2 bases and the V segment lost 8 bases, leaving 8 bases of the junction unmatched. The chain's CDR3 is CASLGEGQGAYEQYF. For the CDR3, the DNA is TGTGCCAGCCTAGGGGAGGGACAGGGGGCCTACGAGCAGTACTTC.

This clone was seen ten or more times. In DNA form, the CDR3 reads TGTGCCAGCAGCTTAGGGTGGCGTAGCGGGAGGGATAATGAGCAGTTCTTC. It yields the protein CASSLGWRSGRDNEQFF. This chain connects TRBV11-1 to TRBJ2-1; TRBD2 matches 11 bases. Germline loops: CDR1 SGHAT, CDR2 FQDESV (reference sequence). V was pared by 1 base and J by 7 bases, with 9 bases of the junction left unmatched. The CDR3 sequence is 17 residues long.

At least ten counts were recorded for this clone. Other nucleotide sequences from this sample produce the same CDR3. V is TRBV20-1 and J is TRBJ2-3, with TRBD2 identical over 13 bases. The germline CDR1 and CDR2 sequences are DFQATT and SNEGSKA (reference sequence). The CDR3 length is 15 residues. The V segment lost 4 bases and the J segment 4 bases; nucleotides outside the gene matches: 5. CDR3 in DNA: TGCAGTGCTAAACTAGCGGGAGGGCGGGCAGATACGCAGTATTTT. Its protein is CSAKLAGGRADTQYF.

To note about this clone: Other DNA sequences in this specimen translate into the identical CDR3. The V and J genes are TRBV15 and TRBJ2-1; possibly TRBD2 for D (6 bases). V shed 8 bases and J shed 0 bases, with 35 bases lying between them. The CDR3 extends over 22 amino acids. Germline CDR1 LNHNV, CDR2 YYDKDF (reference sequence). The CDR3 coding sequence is TGTGCCACCGAGTCTGCCGACGATACTATGGACCGGAGGGCCCGCTCCTACAATGAGCAGTTCTTC. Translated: CATESADDTMDRRARSYNEQFF.

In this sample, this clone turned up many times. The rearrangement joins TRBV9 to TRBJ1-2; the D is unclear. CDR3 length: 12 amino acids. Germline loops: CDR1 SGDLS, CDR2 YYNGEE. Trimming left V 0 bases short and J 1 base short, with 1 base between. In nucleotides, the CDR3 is TGTGCCAGCAGCGTAGATAACTATGGCTACACCTTC. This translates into CASSVDNYGYTF.

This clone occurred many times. The CDR3 protein is CASSSDRYNSPLHF. The CDR3 DNA reads as TGTGCCAGCAGCTCCGACAGGTATAATTCACCCCTCCACTTT. The V gene is TRBV7-9, the J gene TRBJ1-6; perhaps TRBD1 as D (6 bases). Per germline, CDR1 SEHNR and CDR2 FQNEAQ (reference sequence). The CDR3 length is 14 residues. V was cut by 4 bases and J by 4 bases, with 8 bases left in between.

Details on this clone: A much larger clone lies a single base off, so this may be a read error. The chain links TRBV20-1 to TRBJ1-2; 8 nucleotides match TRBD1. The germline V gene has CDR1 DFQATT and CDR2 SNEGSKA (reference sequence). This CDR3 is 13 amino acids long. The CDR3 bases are TGCAGTGCGCATACAGGGGGAGGGTATGACTACACCTTC. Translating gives CSAHTGGGYDYTF.

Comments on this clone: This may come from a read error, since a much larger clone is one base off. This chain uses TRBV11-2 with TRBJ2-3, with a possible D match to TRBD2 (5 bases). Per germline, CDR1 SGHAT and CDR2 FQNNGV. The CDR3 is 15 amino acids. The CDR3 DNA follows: TGTGTCAGCAGCCCCGACTACCTCTCCACAGATACGCAGTATTTT. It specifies CVSSPDYLSTDTQYF.

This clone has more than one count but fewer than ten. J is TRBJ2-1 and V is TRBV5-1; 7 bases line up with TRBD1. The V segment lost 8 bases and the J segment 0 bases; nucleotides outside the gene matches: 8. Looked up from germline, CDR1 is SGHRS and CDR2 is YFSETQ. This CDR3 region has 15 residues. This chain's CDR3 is CASKTGPSSYNEQFF. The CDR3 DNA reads TGCGCCAGTAAGACAGGGCCTAGCTCCTACAATGAGCAGTTCTTC.

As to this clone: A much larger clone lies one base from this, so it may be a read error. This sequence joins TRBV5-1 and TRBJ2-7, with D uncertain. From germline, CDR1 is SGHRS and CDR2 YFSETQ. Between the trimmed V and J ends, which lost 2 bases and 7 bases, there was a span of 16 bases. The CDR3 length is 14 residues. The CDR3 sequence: CASSFNVPEREQYF. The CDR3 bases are TGCGCCAGCAGCTTCAACGTACCGGAAAGGGAGCAGTACTTC.

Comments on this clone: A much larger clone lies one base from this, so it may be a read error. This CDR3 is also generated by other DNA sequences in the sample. The CDR3, as DNA: TGTGCCAGCAGCCCACACATCCCGAGAGGGAGTGAGCAGTTCTTC. Translating gives CASSPHIPRGSEQFF. This chain connects TRBV28 to TRBJ2-1; the D gene is possibly TRBD2 (5 bases). CDR1 is MDHEN and CDR2 is SYDVKM in the germline V gene. The CDR3 consists of 15 residues. The ends were cut back, 6 bases at V and 9 bases at J, with 21 bases in the middle.